The sequence of this TCR beta chain was determined in a study of CXCR3-negative and CXCR3-positive naive CD8 T cells. General study findings and limits: TRB CDR3 properties served as the basis for inferring TCR strength, and surface CD5 was comparable between naive subsets. TRBV-TRBJ usage was alike in naive CXCR3-negative and CXCR3-positive cells but differed in memory cells. Sequencing showed both naive subsets with comparably high diversity, and memory CD8+ cells much lower.

CDR3 size: 14 residues. Per germline, CDR1 SGHAT and CDR2 FQNNGV. On this clonotype itself: The antigen is undetermined.

Each TRB cDNA library was prepared by 5' RACE (with UMI labels). From its re-call of the 5' RACE reads, TCRdb lists each CDR3 protein once, without DNA. The sample totals 100,000 to 150,000 distinct CDR3 sequences. The sequence was collected from a human donor in good health. Some clones in this sample may be carry-over from other donors' samples. Sequenced material: naive CXCR3- CD8+ T cells from blood. Subset in this sample: CD45RO-CCR7+CD27+CD95- naive CD8+ T cells lacking CXCR3 (TNR3-). The J gene is TRBJ2-7, the V gene TRBV11-2; lacking DNA, the TRBD1 call made by TCRdb goes unchecked. CDR3 residues: CASSLEGGGYEQYF. Together with reference TRBV11-2 and TRBJ2-7, the CDR3 gives the full variable domain: EAGVAQSPRYKIIEKRQSVAFWCNPISGHATLYWYQQILGQGPKLLIQFQNNGVVDDSQLPKDRFSAERLKGVDSTLKIQPAKLEDSAVYLCASSLEGGGYEQYFGPGTRLTVT.